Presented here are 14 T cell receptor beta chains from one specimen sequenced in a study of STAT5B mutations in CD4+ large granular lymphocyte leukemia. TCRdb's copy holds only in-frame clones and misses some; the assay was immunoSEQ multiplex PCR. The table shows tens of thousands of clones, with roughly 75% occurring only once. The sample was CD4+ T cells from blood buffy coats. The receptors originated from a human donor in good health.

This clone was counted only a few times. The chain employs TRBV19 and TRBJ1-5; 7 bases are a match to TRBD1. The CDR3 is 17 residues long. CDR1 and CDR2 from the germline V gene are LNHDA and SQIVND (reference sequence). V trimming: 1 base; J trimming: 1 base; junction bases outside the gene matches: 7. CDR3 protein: CASSIGRGSSSNQPQHF. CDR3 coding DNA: TGTGCCAGTAGTATAGGCAGGGGGTCGTCAAGCAATCAGCCCCAGCATTTT.

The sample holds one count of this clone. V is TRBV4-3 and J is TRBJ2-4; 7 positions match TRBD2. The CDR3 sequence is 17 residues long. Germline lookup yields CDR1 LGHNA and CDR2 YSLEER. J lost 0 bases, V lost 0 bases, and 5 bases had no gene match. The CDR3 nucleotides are TGCGCCAGCAGCCAAGAGCGGGGGTACTTAGCCAAAAACATTCAGTACTTC. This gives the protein CASSQERGYLAKNIQYF.

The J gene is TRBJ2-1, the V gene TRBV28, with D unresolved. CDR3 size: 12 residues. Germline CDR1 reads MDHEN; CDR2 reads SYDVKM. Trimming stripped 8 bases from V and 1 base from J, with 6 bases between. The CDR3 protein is CASGQSYNEQFF. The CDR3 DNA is TGTGCCAGCGGCCAGTCCTACAATGAGCAGTTCTTC.

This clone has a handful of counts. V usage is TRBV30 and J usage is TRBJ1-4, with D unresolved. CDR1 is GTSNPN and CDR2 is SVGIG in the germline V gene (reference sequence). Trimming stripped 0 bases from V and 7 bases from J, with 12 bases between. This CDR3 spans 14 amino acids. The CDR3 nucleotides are TGTGCCTGGAGTGTCGGGTCGCCTGGTGAAAAACTGTTTTTT. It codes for CAWSVGSPGEKLFF.

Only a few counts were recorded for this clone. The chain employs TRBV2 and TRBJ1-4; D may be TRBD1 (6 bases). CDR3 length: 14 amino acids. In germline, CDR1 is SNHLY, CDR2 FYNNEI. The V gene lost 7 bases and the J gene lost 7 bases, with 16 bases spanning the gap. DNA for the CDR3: TGTGCCAGCACGGCTGACAGGACCAGTGAAAAACTGTTTTTT. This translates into CASTADRTSEKLFF.

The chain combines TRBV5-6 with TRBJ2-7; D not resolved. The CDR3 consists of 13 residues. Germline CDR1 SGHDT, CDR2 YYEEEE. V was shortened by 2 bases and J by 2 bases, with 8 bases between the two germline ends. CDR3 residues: CASSFRITYEQYF. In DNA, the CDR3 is TGTGCCAGCAGCTTTCGGATCACCTACGAGCAGTACTTC.

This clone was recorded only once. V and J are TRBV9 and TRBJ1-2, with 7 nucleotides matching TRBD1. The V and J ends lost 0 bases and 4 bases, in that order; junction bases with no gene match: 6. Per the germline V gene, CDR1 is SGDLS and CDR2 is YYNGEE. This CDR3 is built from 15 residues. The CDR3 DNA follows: TGTGCCAGCAGCGTAGCACAGGGGTCCCCCTATGGCTACACCTTC. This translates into CASSVAQGSPYGYTF.

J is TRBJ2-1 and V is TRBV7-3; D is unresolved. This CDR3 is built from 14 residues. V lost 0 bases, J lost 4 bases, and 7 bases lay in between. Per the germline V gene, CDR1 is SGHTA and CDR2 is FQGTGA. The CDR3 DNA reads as TGTGCCAGCAGCTTAACGTTCCCTTACAATGAGCAGTTCTTC. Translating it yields CASSLTFPYNEQFF. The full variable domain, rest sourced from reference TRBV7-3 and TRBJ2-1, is GAGVSQTPSNKVTEKGKYVELRCDPISGHTALYWYRQSLGQGPEFLIYFQGTGAADDSGLPNDRFFAVRPEGSVSTLKIQRTERGDSAVYLCASSLTFPYNEQFFGPGTRLTVL.

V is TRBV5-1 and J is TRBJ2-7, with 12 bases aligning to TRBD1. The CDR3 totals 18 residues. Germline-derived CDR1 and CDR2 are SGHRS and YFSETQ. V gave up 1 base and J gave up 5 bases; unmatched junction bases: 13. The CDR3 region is CASSLLMGQGARTHEQYF. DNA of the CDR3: TGCGCCAGCAGCTTGTTAATGGGACAGGGGGCGCGGACCCACGAGCAGTACTTC.

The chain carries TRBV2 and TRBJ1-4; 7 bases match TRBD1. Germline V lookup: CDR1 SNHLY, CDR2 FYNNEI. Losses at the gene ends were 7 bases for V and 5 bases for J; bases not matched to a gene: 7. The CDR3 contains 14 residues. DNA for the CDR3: TGTGCCAGCAACGTGGGACAGCCGAATGAAAAACTGTTTTTT. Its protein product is CASNVGQPNEKLFF.

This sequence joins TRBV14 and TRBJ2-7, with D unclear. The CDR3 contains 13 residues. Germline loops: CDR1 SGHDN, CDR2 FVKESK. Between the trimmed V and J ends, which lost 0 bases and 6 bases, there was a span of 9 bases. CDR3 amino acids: CASSQDPWGEQYF. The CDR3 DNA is TGTGCCAGCAGCCAAGACCCGTGGGGCGAGCAGTACTTC.

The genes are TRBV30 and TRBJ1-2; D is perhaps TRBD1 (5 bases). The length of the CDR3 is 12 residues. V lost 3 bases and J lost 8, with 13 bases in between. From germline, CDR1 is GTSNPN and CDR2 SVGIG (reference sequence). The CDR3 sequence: CAWRRQGEGYTF. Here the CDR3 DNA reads TGTGCCTGGAGGAGGCAGGGCGAGGGCTACACCTTC.

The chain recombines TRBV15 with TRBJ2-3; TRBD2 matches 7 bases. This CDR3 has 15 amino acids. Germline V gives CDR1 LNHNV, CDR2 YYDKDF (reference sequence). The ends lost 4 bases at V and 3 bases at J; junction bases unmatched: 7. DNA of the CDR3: TGTGCCACCAGCAACCAACTAGCGTCAACAGATACGCAGTATTTT. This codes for CATSNQLASTDTQYF.

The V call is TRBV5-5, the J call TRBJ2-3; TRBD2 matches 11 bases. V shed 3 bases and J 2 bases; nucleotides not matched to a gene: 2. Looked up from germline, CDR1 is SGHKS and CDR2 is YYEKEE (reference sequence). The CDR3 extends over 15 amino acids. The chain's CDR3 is CASSSTSGITDTQYF. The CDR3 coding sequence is TGTGCCAGCAGCTCGACTAGCGGGATCACAGATACGCAGTATTTT.